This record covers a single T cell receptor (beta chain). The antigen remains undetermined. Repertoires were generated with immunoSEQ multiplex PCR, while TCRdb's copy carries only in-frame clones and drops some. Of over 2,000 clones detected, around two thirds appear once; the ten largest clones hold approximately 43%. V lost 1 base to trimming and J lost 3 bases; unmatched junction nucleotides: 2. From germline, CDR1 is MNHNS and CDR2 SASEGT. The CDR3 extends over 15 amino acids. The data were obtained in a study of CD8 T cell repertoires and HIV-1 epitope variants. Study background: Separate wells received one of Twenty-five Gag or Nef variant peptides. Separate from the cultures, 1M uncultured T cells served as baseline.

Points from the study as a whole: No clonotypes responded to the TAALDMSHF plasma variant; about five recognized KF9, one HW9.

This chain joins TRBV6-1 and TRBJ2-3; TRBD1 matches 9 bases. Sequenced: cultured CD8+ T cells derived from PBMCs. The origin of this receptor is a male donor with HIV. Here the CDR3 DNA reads TGTGCCAGCAGTGAAGGGACAGGGGAGACAGATACGCAGTATTTT. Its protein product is CASSEGTGETDTQYF.